The source of this T cell receptor (beta chain) is a study of T cell responses to AZD1222 COVID-19 vaccine. Assay: immunoSEQ multiplex PCR; the TCRdb copy retains only in-frame clones and omits some. The sample contains around 120,000 clones, approximately 82% of which appear only once. Study results and caveats: Repertoires were obtained only post-peak T cell response.

A remark on this clone: The antigen remains unidentified.

V shed 8 bases, J shed 2 bases, and the junction held 7 bases outside the gene matches. Germline CDR1 reads MRHNA; CDR2 reads SNTAGT. The CDR3 sequence is 14 residues long. The V and J genes are TRBV6-4 and TRBJ2-3; 7 nucleotides agree with TRBD2. The specimen comprised peripheral blood, sampled 28 days after the second AZD1222 dose. The source of this sequence is an adult who received the AZD1222 COVID-19 vaccine. In DNA, the CDR3 is TGTGCCAGCCCATCCCGGGGGGACACAGATACGCAGTATTTT. Translation gives CASPSRGDTDTQYF.